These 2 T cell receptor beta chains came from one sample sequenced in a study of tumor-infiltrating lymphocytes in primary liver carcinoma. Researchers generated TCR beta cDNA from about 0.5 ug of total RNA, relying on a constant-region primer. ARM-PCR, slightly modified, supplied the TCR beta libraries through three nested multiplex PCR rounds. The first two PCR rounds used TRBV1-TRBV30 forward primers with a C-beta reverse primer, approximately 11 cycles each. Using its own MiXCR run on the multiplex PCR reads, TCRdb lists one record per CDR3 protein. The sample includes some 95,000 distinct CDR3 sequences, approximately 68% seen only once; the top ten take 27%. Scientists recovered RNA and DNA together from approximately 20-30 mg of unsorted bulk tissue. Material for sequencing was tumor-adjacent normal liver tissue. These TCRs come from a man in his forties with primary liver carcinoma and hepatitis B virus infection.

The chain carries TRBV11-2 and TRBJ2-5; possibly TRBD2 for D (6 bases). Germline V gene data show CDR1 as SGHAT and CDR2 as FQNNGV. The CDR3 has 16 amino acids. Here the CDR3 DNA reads TGTGCTGGTAGATCCGGGGACTCGGCCCACCAAGAGACCCAGTACTTC. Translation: CAGRSGDSAHQETQYF.

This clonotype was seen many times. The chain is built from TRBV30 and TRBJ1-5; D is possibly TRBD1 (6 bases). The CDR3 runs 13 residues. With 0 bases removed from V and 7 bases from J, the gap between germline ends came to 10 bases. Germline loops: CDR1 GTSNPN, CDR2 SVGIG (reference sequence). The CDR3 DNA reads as TGTGCCTGGAGTGTACAGGGACGACAGCCCCAGCATTTT. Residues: CAWSVQGRQPQHF. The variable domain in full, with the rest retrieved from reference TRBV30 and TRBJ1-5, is SQTIHQWPATLVQPVGSPLSLECTVEGTSNPNLYWYRQAAGRGLQLLFYSVGIGQISSEVPQNLSASRPQDRQFILSSKKLLLSDSGFYLCAWSVQGRQPQHFGDGTRLSIL.